The source of this T cell receptor beta chain is a study of T-cell memory formation after mild COVID-19. Study results and caveats: Contracting CD8+ clones were enriched in EMRA, CD4+ mainly in CM and EM. Nothing confirmed that second-wave clones peaking on day 37 were specific for SARS-CoV-2. Researchers found some responding clones in pre-infection memory, a sign that cross-reactive memory joined.

This clonotype was picked up a small number of times. As yet, its antigen is unknown. J lost 7 bases, V lost 4 bases, and 11 bases had no gene match. The CDR3 has 17 residues. cDNA libraries for TCR alpha and TCR beta, carrying sample barcodes and UMIs, came from 5'RACE with constant-segment primers. Each CDR3 protein gets one entry after TCRdb re-called the 5' RACE reads with MiXCR. The sample carries about 16,000 distinct CDR3 sequences, roughly 25% recorded once. This TCR derives from a man in his late teens or twenties who had mild COVID-19 (a few samples of this study predate the infection). Cell type and time point are not known. The sample was PBMCs or a T cell subset sorted from them (not recorded which). The V and J genes are TRBV12-3 or TRBV12-4 and TRBJ2-2; 11 positions match TRBD2. The CDR3 DNA reads TGTGCCAGCAGTTGGGCCCGACTAGCGGGGAAGGTCGGGGAGCTGTTTTTT. This codes for CASSWARLAGKVGELFF.